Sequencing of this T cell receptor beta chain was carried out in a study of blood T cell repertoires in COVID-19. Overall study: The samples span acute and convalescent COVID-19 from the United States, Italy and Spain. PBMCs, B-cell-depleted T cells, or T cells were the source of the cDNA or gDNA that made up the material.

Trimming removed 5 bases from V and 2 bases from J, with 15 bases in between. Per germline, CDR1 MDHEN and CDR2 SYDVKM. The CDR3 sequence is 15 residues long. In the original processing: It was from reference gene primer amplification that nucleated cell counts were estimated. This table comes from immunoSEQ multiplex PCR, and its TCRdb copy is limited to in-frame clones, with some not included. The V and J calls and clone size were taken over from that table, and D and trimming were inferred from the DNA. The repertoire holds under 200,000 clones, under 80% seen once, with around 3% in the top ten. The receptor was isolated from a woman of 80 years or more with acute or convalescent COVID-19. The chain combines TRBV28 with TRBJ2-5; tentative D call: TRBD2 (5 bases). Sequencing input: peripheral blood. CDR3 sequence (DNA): TGTGCCAGCAGTCAATTCGTGGGAGAGCAAGAGACCCAGTACTTC. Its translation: CASSQFVGEQETQYF.